This T cell receptor beta chain was profiled in a study of blood T cells in healthy people across ages. It was with a sample-barcoded 5' primer and a J-beta primer mix that a second PCR of roughly 7 to 12 cycles was run. TCRdb re-derived calls from the 5' RACE reads in MiXCR, one entry per CDR3 protein. The sample contains about 800,000 distinct CDR3 sequences, more than 20% of which appear only once. The V gene lost 7 bases and the J gene lost 1 base, with 13 bases spanning the gap. The CDR3 length is 14 residues. The same data also contributed to another study, on T cells of mothers and their children.

Sequenced material: blood. This TCR was sampled from a boy aged 5-17 years in good health. The chain is built from TRBV12-3 or TRBV12-4 and TRBJ2-5; maybe TRBD1 (6 bases). The CDR3 DNA reads TGTGCCAGCAACACGGGACACACCCAAGAGACCCAGTACTTC. As protein: CASNTGHTQETQYF.